These 4 T cell receptor beta chains originate from one sample sequenced in a study of monozygotic twins with inflammatory bowel disease. TCRdb reprocessed the 5' RACE reads, with one entry per CDR3 protein and no DNA. The sample table includes about 160,000 distinct CDR3 sequences. Sequences were obtained from blood. Receptor source: a human donor with ulcerative colitis or Crohn's disease, or a healthy co-twin of an affected twin (not recorded which).

V usage is TRBV29-1 and J usage is TRBJ2-3; the TCRdb call, TRBD1, lacks DNA for checking. Per the germline V gene, CDR1 is SQVTM and CDR2 is ANQGSEA. The CDR3 covers 14 residues. CDR3 protein: CSVDPGQGPDTQYF.

The chain has TRBV20-1 and TRBJ2-1; without DNA, the TCRdb call of TRBD2 cannot be checked. There are 17 residues in the CDR3. CDR1 and CDR2 (germline): DFQATT, SNEGSKA (reference sequence). CDR3 loop: CSARGLAGRNAYNEQFF.

The J gene is TRBJ1-1, the V gene TRBV5-1. From germline, CDR1 is SGHRS and CDR2 YFSETQ. The CDR3 consists of 16 residues. The CDR3 sequence is CASGHLTPGPNTEAFF.

This chain connects TRBV20-1 to TRBJ2-2; TCRdb picks TRBD2, but there is no DNA to check that call. From germline, CDR1 is DFQATT and CDR2 SNEGSKA (reference sequence). The CDR3 contains 19 residues. This CDR3 reads CSARIEGLAGVGNTGELFF.